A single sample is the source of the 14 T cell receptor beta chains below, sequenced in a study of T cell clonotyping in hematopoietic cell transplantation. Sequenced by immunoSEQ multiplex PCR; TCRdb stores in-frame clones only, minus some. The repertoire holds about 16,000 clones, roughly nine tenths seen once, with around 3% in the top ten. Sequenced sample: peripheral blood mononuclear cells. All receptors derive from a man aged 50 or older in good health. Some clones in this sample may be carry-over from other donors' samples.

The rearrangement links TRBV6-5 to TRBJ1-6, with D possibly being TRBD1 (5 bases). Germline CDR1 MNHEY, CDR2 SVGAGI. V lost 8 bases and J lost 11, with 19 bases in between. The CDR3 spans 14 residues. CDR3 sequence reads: CASSKGSMGAPLHF. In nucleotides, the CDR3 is TGTGCCAGCTCAAAGGGGTCGATGGGGGCACCCCTCCACTTT.

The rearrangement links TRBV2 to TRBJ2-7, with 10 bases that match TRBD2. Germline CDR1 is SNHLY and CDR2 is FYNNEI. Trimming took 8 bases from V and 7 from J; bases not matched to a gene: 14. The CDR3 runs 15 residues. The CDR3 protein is CASGLRASGGVEQYF. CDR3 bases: TGTGCCAGCGGGCTCAGGGCCAGCGGGGGGGTGGAGCAGTACTTC. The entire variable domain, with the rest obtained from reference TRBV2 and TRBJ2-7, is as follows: EPEVTQTPSHQVTQMGQEVILRCVPISNHLYFYWYRQILGQKVEFLVSFYNNEISEKSEIFDDQFSVERPDGSNFTLKIRSTKLEDSAMYFCASGLRASGGVEQYFGPGTRLTVT.

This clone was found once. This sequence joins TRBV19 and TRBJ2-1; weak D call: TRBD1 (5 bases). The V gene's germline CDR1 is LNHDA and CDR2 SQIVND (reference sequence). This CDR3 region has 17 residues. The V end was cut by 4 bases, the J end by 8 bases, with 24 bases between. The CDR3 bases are TGTGCCAGTAGTAACCCGCCTGGCAGGGTGATAATCGATGAGCAGTTCTTC. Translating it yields CASSNPPGRVIIDEQFF.

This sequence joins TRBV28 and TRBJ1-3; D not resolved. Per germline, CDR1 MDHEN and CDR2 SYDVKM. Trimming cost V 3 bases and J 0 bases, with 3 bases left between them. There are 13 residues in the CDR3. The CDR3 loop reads CASSFPSGNTIYF. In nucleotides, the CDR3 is TGTGCCAGCAGTTTTCCCTCTGGAAACACCATATATTTT.

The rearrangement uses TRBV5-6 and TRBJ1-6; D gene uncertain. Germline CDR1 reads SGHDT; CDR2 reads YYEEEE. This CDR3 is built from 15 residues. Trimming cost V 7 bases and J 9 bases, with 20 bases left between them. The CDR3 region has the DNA TGTGCCAGCTCCTTCGGCTACGGGGAAGGTTCACCCCTCCACTTT. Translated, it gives CASSFGYGEGSPLHF.

CDR3 DNA: TGTGCCAGCACCACCGGGACTGTGTTTGGCTACACCTTC. This translates into CASTTGTVFGYTF. The chain is built from TRBV6-5 and TRBJ1-2; D is possibly TRBD1 (5 bases). The V gene's germline CDR1 is MNHEY and CDR2 SVGAGI. V was shortened by 7 bases and J by 7 bases, with 16 bases between the two germline ends. The CDR3 is 13 residues long.

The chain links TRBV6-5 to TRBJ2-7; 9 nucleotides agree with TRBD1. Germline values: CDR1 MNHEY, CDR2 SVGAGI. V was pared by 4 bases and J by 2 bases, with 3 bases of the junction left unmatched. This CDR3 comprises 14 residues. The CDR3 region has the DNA TGTGCCAGCAGTTCAACAGGGGGCACCTACGAGCAGTACTTC. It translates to CASSSTGGTYEQYF.

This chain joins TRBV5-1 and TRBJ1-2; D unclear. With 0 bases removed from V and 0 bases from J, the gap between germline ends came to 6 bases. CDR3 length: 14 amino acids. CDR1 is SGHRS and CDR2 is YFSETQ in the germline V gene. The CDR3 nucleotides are TGCGCCAGCAGCTTGGGCCAGGCTAACTATGGCTACACCTTC. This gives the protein CASSLGQANYGYTF. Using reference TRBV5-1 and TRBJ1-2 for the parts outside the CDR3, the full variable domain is KAGVTQTPRYLIKTRGQQVTLSCSPISGHRSVSWYQQTPGQGLQFLFEYFSETQRNKGNFPGRFSGRQFSNSRSEMNVSTLELGDSALYLCASSLGQANYGYTFGSGTRLTVV.

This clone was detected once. CDR3 DNA sequence: TGTGCCAGCAGTTATGGGACAGGGGGCGCTTGGGATGGCTACACCTTC. It is translated as CASSYGTGGAWDGYTF. The chain recombines TRBV6-5 with TRBJ1-2; TRBD1 aligns across 12 bases. V shed 3 bases and J 6 bases; nucleotides not matched to a gene: 8. Germline lookup yields CDR1 MNHEY and CDR2 SVGAGI. The CDR3 is 16 amino acids.

This CDR3 is CASSKEPGTALGYEQYF. CDR3 nucleotide sequence: TGCGCCAGCAGCAAAGAACCCGGGACAGCCCTGGGCTACGAGCAGTACTTC. The chain carries TRBV5-1 and TRBJ2-7; 7 positions agree with TRBD1. The CDR3 runs to 17 residues. Per the germline V gene, CDR1 is SGHRS and CDR2 is YFSETQ. V gave up 4 bases and J gave up 3 bases; unmatched junction bases: 16.

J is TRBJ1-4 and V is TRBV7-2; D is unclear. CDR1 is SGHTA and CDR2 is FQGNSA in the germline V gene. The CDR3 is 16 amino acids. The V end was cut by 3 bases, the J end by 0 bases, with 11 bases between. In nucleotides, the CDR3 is TGTGCCAGCAGCTTGGATATAGCTGCAACTAATGAAAAACTGTTTTTT. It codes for CASSLDIAATNEKLFF.

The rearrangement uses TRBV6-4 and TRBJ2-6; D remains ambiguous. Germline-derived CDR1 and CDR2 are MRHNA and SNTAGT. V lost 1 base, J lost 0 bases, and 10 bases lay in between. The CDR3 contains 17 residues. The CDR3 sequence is CASSDFSLASGANVLTF. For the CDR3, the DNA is TGTGCCAGCAGTGACTTTTCCCTCGCCTCTGGGGCCAACGTCCTGACTTTC.

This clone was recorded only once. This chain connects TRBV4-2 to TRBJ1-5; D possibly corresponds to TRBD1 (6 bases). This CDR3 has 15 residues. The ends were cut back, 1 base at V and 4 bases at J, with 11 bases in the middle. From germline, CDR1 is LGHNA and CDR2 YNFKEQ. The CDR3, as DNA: TGTGCCAGCAGCCAAGTTCACAGGGCGAATCAGCCCCAGCATTTT. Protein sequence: CASSQVHRANQPQHF.

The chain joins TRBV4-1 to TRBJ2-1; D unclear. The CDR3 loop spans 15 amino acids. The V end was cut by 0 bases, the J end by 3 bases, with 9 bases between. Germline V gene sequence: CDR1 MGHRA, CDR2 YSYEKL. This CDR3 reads CASSQEWGSYNEQFF. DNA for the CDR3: TGCGCCAGCAGCCAAGAGTGGGGAAGCTACAATGAGCAGTTCTTC.